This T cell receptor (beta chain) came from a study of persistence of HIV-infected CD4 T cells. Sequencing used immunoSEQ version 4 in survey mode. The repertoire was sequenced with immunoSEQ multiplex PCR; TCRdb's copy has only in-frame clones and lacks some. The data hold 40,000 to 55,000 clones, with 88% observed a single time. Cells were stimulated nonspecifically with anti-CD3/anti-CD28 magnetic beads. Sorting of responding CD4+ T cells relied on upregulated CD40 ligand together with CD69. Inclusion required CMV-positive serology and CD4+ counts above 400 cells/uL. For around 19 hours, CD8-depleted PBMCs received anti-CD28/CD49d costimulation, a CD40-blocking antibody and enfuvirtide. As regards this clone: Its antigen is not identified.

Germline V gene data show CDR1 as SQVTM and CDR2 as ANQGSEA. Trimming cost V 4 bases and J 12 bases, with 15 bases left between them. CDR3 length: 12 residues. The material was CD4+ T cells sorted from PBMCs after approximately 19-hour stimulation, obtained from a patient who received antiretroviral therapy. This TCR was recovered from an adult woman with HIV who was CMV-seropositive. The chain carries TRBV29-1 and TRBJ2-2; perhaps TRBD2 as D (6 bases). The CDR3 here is CSVGSTGVQLFF. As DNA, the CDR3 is TGCAGCGTTGGCTCCACGGGGGTGCAGCTGTTTTTT.